Following are 14 T cell receptor beta chains from one sample sequenced in a study of T cells in Graves' hyperthyroidism and ophthalmopathy. TCR beta CDR3 regions were amplified from RNA transcripts. The HTBI primer set drove a first-round RT-PCR of the TCR CDR3. TCRdb reprocessed the multiplex PCR reads via MiXCR and lists one record per CDR3 protein. This table has hundreds of thousands of distinct CDR3 sequences, 16% appearing once. Sequencing used blood. All receptors derive from a middle-aged woman with Graves' ophthalmopathy.

The chain joins TRBV20-1 to TRBJ1-5; possible D gene TRBD1, 6 bases. The CDR3 consists of 15 residues. Germline V gene data show CDR1 as DFQATT and CDR2 as SNEGSKA (reference sequence). V lost 4 bases, J lost 11 bases, and 24 bases lay in between. CDR3 in DNA: TGCAGTGCTATCGGCCCCAGATGGGACACCGGAGCCCAGCATTTT. Residues: CSAIGPRWDTGAQHF.

In its sample, this clonotype was seen a few times. CDR3 sequence: CASTTGQGTDTQYF. As DNA, the CDR3 is TGTGCCAGTACCACAGGGCAGGGCACAGATACGCAGTATTTT. V gene TRBV19 combines with J gene TRBJ2-3; D possibly corresponds to TRBD1 (6 bases). V lost 7 bases, J lost 1 base, and 12 bases lay in between. CDR1 is LNHDA and CDR2 is SQIVND in the germline V gene (reference sequence). This CDR3 region has 14 residues.

This clonotype was detected only a few times. Compared with germline, one end of the junction differs, possibly owing to a read error. The gene calls are TRBV24-1 and TRBJ2-5; TRBD1 is a possible D gene (6 bases). The V gene's germline CDR1 is KGHDR and CDR2 SFDVKD. The CDR3 has 15 amino acids. This CDR3 is CASSQTRGYRETQYF. Here the CDR3 DNA reads TGTGCCAGCAGTCAAACCAGGGGATATCGAGAGACCCAGTACTTC.

The chain recombines TRBV27 with TRBJ1-4; TRBD1 matches 10 bases. V was pared by 8 bases and J by 0 bases, with 6 bases of the junction left unmatched. Germline CDR1 and CDR2: MNHEY and SMNVEV (reference sequence). This CDR3 is 16 amino acids long. The CDR3 DNA reads as TGTGCCAGCGGGGACAGGGGCCTTGCAACTAATGAAAAACTGTTTTTT. Protein: CASGDRGLATNEKLFF.

This sequence joins TRBV6-1 and TRBJ2-5; 11 bases align to TRBD2. The CDR3 sequence is 16 residues long. The V and J ends lost 6 bases and 1 base, in that order; junction bases with no gene match: 7. CDR1 and CDR2 (germline): MNHNS, SASEGT. The CDR3 loop reads CASSPSGRTPQETQYF. The CDR3 nucleotides read TGTGCCAGCAGCCCTAGCGGGAGGACCCCCCAAGAGACCCAGTACTTC.

The chain joins TRBV9 to TRBJ1-3, with D perhaps TRBD1 (5 bases). The CDR3 is made up of 15 amino acids. The germline gives CDR1 SGDLS, CDR2 YYNGEE. The V gene lost 2 bases and the J gene lost 0 bases, with 9 bases spanning the gap. The CDR3 nucleotides are TGTGCCAGCAGCGTTTACGGGACCTCTGGAAACACCATATATTTT. The encoded protein is CASSVYGTSGNTIYF.

This clonotype was seen a handful of times. The rearrangement joins TRBV12-3 or TRBV12-4 to TRBJ2-1; 10 positions agree with TRBD2. This CDR3 is built from 15 residues. The junction had 5 bases not matched to a gene; V was cut back by 6 bases and J by 3 bases. The CDR3 DNA reads TGTGCCAGCAGACACACTAGCGGGAACTACAATGAGCAGTTCTTC. Its translation: CASRHTSGNYNEQFF.

This clonotype occurred many times. The chain has TRBV28 and TRBJ1-1, with 7 bases fitting TRBD1. The CDR3 loop spans 13 amino acids. Looked up from germline, CDR1 is MDHEN and CDR2 is SYDVKM. The V and J ends lost 5 bases and 7 bases, in that order; junction bases with no gene match: 7. In DNA, the CDR3 is TGTGCCAGCAGTCCCCACGACAGGGATGAAGCTTTCTTT. This sequence encodes CASSPHDRDEAFF.

This clonotype occurred many times. V is TRBV11-2 and J is TRBJ2-3, with D possibly called TRBD1 or TRBD2 (5 bases each). Trimming pared 6 bases from V and 2 bases from J, leaving 18 bases between. The CDR3 extends over 16 amino acids. Per the germline V gene, CDR1 is SGHAT and CDR2 is FQNNGV. The CDR3 protein is CASSFRRDPYTDTQYF. CDR3 nucleotides: TGTGCCAGCAGTTTCCGCCGGGACCCCTACACAGATACGCAGTATTTT.

In regard to this clonotype: Since a much larger clone is just one base distant, this may be a read error. The gene calls are TRBV6-2 or TRBV6-3 and TRBJ2-7; the match to TRBD2 covers 12 bases. CDR1 MNHEY and CDR2 SVGEGT come from the germline V gene. After removal of 5 bases from V and 6 bases from J, the junction contained 8 bases not matched to a gene. The CDR3 covers 15 residues. The CDR3 bases are TGTGCCAGCAGTGGGGCTAGCGGGAGGGCAGGCGAGCAGTACTTC. It specifies CASSGASGRAGEQYF.

This clonotype was seen only a few times. The rearrangement joins TRBV6-5 to TRBJ2-7, with D perhaps TRBD1 (7 bases). V was clipped by 0 bases and J by 6 bases, with 15 bases between them. The germline V gene has CDR1 MNHEY and CDR2 SVGAGI. This CDR3 is 15 amino acids long. CDR3 sequence (DNA): TGTGCCAGCAGTTACTCAGCGACAGGGACTCGCGAGCAGTACTTC. Translation gives CASSYSATGTREQYF.

This clonotype was found a few times. This rearrangement joins TRBV6-1 to TRBJ2-3; no definite D call. V lost 0 bases to trimming and J lost 1 base, with 8 bases between them. CDR1 MNHNS and CDR2 SASEGT come from the germline V gene. The CDR3 spans 15 residues. CDR3 protein: CASSEADRGTDTQYF. CDR3 coding DNA: TGTGCCAGCAGTGAAGCGGATAGAGGCACAGATACGCAGTATTTT.

Worth noting for this clonotype: This clone may be a read error of a much larger clone one base away. The chain employs TRBV2 and TRBJ1-1; D unclear. The CDR3 covers 13 residues. Germline V gene sequence: CDR1 SNHLY, CDR2 FYNNEI. CDR3 bases: TGTGTCAGCAGCCCGGAGCGAATAGCTGAAGCTTTCTTT. Its protein is CVSSPERIAEAFF.

This clonotype was seen ten or more times. V and J are TRBV10-3 and TRBJ1-2; 7 nucleotides line up with TRBD1. The germline CDR1 and CDR2 sequences are ENHRY and SYGVKD. With 2 bases clipped from V and 4 bases from J, the junction kept 7 bases outside the gene matches. The CDR3 is made up of 15 amino acids. DNA for the CDR3: TGTGCCATCAGTGAGGACAGGGAGTCCGGCTATGGCTACACCTTC. Translating gives CAISEDRESGYGYTF.